The TCR beta chain under discussion was sequenced for a study of CD8 T cells in Susac syndrome. It was with random hexamers that about 0.45 to 1 ug RNA was reverse transcribed. MiXCR, run by TCRdb on the immunoSEQ multiplex PCR reads, gives a single entry per CDR3 protein. The data show 100,000 or so distinct CDR3 sequences, about 93% seen once. Sequencing of TCR beta covered CD8+ and CD4+ T cells obtained from blood. The CDR3 length is 13 residues. Trimming took 6 bases from V and 0 from J, leaving 9 bases between them. The germline CDR1 and CDR2 sequences are DFQATT and SNEGSKA (reference sequence).

This TCR derives from a human donor in good health. Sequenced sample: CD4+ T cells from PBMCs. This chain uses TRBV20-1 with TRBJ2-4; D remains unclear. The CDR3: CSARPLAKNIQYF. CDR3 nucleotide sequence: TGCAGTGCGAGGCCCTTAGCCAAAAACATTCAGTACTTC.